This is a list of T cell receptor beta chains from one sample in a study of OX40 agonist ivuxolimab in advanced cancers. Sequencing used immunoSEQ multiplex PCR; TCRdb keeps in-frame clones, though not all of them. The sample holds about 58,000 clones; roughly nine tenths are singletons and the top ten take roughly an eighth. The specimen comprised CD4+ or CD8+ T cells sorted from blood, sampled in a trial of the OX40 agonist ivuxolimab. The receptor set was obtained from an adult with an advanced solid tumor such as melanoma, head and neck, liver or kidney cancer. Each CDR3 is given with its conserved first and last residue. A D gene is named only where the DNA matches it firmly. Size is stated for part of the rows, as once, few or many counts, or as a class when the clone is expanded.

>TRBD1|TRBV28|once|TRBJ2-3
TGTGCCAGCAGTTTGAGGACAGGGAGGACAGATACGCAGTATTTT
CASSLRTGRTDTQYF
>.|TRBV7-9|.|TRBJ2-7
TGTGCCAGCACCCCGGGGACCTACGAGCAGTACTTC
CASTPGTYEQYF
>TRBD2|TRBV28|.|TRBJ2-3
TGTGCCAGCAGTTTATGGACTAGCGGGGCCCCGGGCACAGATACGCAGTATTTT
CASSLWTSGAPGTDTQYF
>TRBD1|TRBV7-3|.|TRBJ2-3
TGTGCCAGCAGCGAAGGGGGCTTTCAGACAGATACGCAGTATTTT
CASSEGGFQTDTQYF
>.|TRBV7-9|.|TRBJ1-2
TGTGCCAGCAGCGTGGGGACGGCCTATGGCTACACCTTC
CASSVGTAYGYTF
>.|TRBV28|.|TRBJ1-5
TGTGCCAGCAGTTTGCTGTCCCATACCCATCAGCCCCAGCATTTT
CASSLLSHTHQPQHF
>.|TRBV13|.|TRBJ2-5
TGTGCCAGCAGCTTAGGTGCGGAAGAGACCCAGTACTTC
CASSLGAEETQYF
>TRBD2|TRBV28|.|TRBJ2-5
TGTGCCAGCAGAGAACTAGCGGGAGGGGAGACCCAGTACTTC
CASRELAGGETQYF
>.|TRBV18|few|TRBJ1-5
TGTGCCAGCTCACTGCAAGGGCAGGGGAATCAGCCCCAGCATTTT
CASSLQGQGNQPQHF
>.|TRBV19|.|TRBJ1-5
TGTGCCAGTAGTCGGGTGGGAGATCAGCCCCAGCATTTT
CASSRVGDQPQHF
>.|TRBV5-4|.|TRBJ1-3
TGTGCCAGCAGCTTGGGAGGGTTCGGAAACACCATATATTTT
CASSLGGFGNTIYF
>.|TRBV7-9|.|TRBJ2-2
TGTGCCAGCATCAACCAACTGGGGAAGGACACCGGGGAGCTGTTTTTT
CASINQLGKDTGELFF
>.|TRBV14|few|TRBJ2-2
TGTGCCAGCAGCCTGGAGGGGAGGGAGCTGTTTTTT
CASSLEGRELFF
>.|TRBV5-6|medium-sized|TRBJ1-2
TGTGCCAGCAGCTTGTTGCTTAACTATGGCTACACCTTC
CASSLLLNYGYTF
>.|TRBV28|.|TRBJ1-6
TGTGCCAGCAGCGGCCTCTCGACGTATAATTCACCCCTCCACTTT
CASSGLSTYNSPLHF
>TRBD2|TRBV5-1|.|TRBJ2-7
TGCGCCAGCAGCACGGGGGGGATAGCGGGAATCTACGAGCAGTACTTC
CASSTGGIAGIYEQYF
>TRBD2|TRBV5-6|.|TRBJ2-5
TGTGCCAGCAGCTACCGGACTAGCGGATACGAAGAGACCCAGTACTTC
CASSYRTSGYEETQYF
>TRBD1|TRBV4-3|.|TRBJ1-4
TGCGCCAGCAGCCAGGGGACAGGGTTTGAAAAACTGTTTTTT
CASSQGTGFEKLFF
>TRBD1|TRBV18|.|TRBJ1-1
TGTGCCAGCTCAGGCCCCAGGGGGCTAAGCACTGAAGCTTTCTTT
CASSGPRGLSTEAFF
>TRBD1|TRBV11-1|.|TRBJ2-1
TGTGCCAGCAGCTGGGTCGGGACAGGGTGGCATGAGCAGTTCTTC
CASSWVGTGWHEQFF
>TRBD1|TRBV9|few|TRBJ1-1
TGTGCCAGCAGCGTAGGAGGACAGGGCACCACTGAAGCTTTCTTT
CASSVGGQGTTEAFF
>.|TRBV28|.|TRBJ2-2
TGTGCCAGCAGCCCTCTTTATTCCGGTGTCACCGGGGAGCTGTTTTTT
CASSPLYSGVTGELFF
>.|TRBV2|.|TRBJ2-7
TGTGCCAGCAGTCGACTACAGGGCCCCTCCTACGAGCAGTACTTC
CASSRLQGPSYEQYF